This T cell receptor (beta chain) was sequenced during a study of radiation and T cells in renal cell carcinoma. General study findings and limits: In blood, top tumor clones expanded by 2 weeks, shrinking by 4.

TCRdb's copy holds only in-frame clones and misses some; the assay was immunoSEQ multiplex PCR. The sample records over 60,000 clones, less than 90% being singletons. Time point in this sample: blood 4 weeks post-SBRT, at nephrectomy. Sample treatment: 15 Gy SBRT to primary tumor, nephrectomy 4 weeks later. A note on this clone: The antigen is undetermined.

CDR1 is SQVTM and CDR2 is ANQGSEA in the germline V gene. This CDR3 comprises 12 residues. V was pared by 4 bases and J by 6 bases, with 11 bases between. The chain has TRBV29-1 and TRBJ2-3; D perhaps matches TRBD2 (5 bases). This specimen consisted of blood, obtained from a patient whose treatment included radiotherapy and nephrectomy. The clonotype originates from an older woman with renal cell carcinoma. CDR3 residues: CSVALGEDTQYF. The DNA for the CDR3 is TGCAGCGTTGCACTCGGGGAGGATACGCAGTATTTT.